Listed below are T cell receptor beta chains from one sample, sequenced in a study of molecular identifiers for immune sequencing clone quantification. Via MiXCR, TCRdb re-called the PCR reads, giving one row per CDR3 protein. This sample yields some 590,000 distinct CDR3 sequences, of which around 25% are seen a single time; around 0.78% belongs to the top ten. Material: naive CD8+ T cells from blood, with Jurkat cell RNA spiked in. The receptors here all came from a human donor in good health. Some libraries in this study had Jurkat cell RNA spiked in. CDR3s include the opening cysteine and the closing phenylalanine or tryptophan. Fields, in order: J gene, V gene, D gene, CDR3 length, clone size, CDR3 DNA, CDR3 protein. The D gene is left open where the match is weak. Clone size is stated in some rows and not others, as once, few, many or a class when expanded.

TRBJ1-2,TRBV2,-,16,few,TGTGCCAGCAGTGAGTCTCTACAAAGAAGGATGCGAGGCTACACCTTC,CASSESLQRRMRGYTF
TRBJ2-4,TRBV13,-,12,many,TGTGCCAGCAGCTTAGGAGATCACATTCAGTACTTC,CASSLGDHIQYF
TRBJ2-1,TRBV11-2,-,12,few,TGTGCCAGCAGCTCAGGGGACCCCGAGCAGTTCTTC,CASSSGDPEQFF
TRBJ2-7,TRBV20-1,-,14,many,TGCAGTGCTAGAGACAGCGTGATACCCTACGAGCAGTACTTC,CSARDSVIPYEQYF
TRBJ2-3,TRBV12-3/TRBV12-4,-,13,few,TGTGCCAGCAGTACTTTGGGAGGACTTAGCAGGTATTTT,CASSTLGGLSRYF
TRBJ2-5,TRBV4-3,TRBD1,16,-,TGCGCCAGCAGCCAAGATAGGGACAGGGGGCTAGAGACCCAGTACTTC,CASSQDRDRGLETQYF
TRBJ2-5,TRBV19,-,17,few,TGTGCCAGTAGTAGGTCCCCCGGGGGCGGGTACCAAGAGACCCAGTACTTC,CASSRSPGGGYQETQYF
TRBJ2-7,TRBV7-9,-,12,few,TGTGCCAGCAGCTCTGTGGGAAACGAGCAGTACTTC,CASSSVGNEQYF
TRBJ2-2,TRBV7-9,-,12,many,TGTGCCAGCAGCTTAACGGCCGGGGAGCTGTTTTTT,CASSLTAGELFF
TRBJ2-7,TRBV10-2,-,14,few,TGCGCCAGCAGTGAGTTTGACCGTGGAGGGGAGCAGTACTTC,CASSEFDRGGEQYF
TRBJ1-5,TRBV6-2/TRBV6-3,-,14,many,TGTGCCAGCAGGATGGACGCCAACTATCAGCCCCAGCATTTT,CASRMDANYQPQHF
TRBJ2-7,TRBV6-6,-,14,-,TGTGCCAGCAGCAAATCCGGGGCTACCCACGAGCAGTACTTC,CASSKSGATHEQYF
TRBJ2-2,TRBV7-6,-,14,-,TGTGCCAGCAGCTTTCATGGAGACACCGGGGAGCTGTTTTTT,CASSFHGDTGELFF
TRBJ2-7,TRBV12-3/TRBV12-4,TRBD1,17,-,TGTGCCAGCAGAAGTCCCGGGACAGGGGTAGGGGACTACGAGCAGTACTTC,CASRSPGTGVGDYEQYF
TRBJ2-3,TRBV7-9,-,12,many,TGTGCCAGCAGCTTAGAGTCAGATACGCAGTATTTT,CASSLESDTQYF
TRBJ2-5,TRBV6-5,-,14,-,TGTGCCAGCAGTTACGCAATAGACCAAGGTTCCCAGTACTTC,CASSYAIDQGSQYF
TRBJ2-2,TRBV7-2,-,15,-,TGTGCCAGCAGCTTACTGGAGCGGAACACCGGGGAGCTGTTTTTT,CASSLLERNTGELFF
TRBJ2-1,TRBV27,-,13,few,TGTGCCAGCCAGGGGGGTGGTTGGGATGAGCAGTTCTTC,CASQGGGWDEQFF
TRBJ1-3,TRBV7-2,-,15,few,TGTGCCAGCAGCCCCGATGGGGGCTCTGGAAACACCATATATTTT,CASSPDGGSGNTIYF
TRBJ2-2,TRBV20-1,TRBD2,16,few,TGCAGTGCCGTGAGAGTGGGGGGGGGAAGGGCCGGGGAGCTGTTTTTT,CSAVRVGGGRAGELFF
TRBJ1-1,TRBV18,-,14,few,TGTGCCAGCTCACCACCCCACGGGGCGCTGAAAGCTTTCTTT,CASSPPHGALKAFF
TRBJ2-3,TRBV28,TRBD1,17,many,TGTGCCAGCAGTTTTGTTCCGGGACAGGGGGCACCAGATACGCAGTATTTT,CASSFVPGQGAPDTQYF
TRBJ1-5,TRBV6-1,-,15,many,TGTGCCAGCAGTGAACTTGGATACCCCAATCAGCCCCAGCATTTT,CASSELGYPNQPQHF
TRBJ2-5,TRBV2,-,18,few,TGTGCCAGCAGTGAAAGAGGATCCAGGACATACCTCCAAGAGACCCAGTACTTC,CASSERGSRTYLQETQYF
TRBJ2-3,TRBV7-2,TRBD2,15,-,TGTGCCAGCAGCTTAAGGCTAGCGGGGAAAGATACGCAGTATTTT,CASSLRLAGKDTQYF
TRBJ2-1,TRBV6-5,TRBD2,15,-,TGTGCCAGCAGTTACAGCGGGAGGGCCAATGATGAGCAGTTCTTC,CASSYSGRANDEQFF
TRBJ2-3,TRBV20-1,-,14,many,TGCAGTGCTAGGGCAAGGGAGCTGACAGATACGCAGTATTTT,CSARARELTDTQYF
TRBJ2-2,TRBV2,-,15,few,TGTGCCAGCAGCGACAAAGACAGACCCACCGGGGAGCTGTTTTTT,CASSDKDRPTGELFF
TRBJ2-3,TRBV6-6,-,15,many,TGTGCCAGCAGTCCCTACGGGGGAGTCACAGATACGCAGTATTTT,CASSPYGGVTDTQYF
TRBJ2-2,TRBV12-3/TRBV12-4,-,15,few,TGTGCCAGCAGTTTAGAACGAGCGAACACCGGGGAGCTGTTTTTT,CASSLERANTGELFF
TRBJ2-1,TRBV27,-,16,-,TGTGCCAGCAGTTTAAGCCTAGCCCACTCCTACAATGAGCAGTTCTTC,CASSLSLAHSYNEQFF
TRBJ2-7,TRBV11-2,TRBD1,15,many,TGTGCCAGCAGCTTTGCGGACAGGGGGCTATACGAGCAGTACTTC,CASSFADRGLYEQYF
TRBJ2-5,TRBV19,TRBD1,16,few,TGTGCCAGTAGTCCGCCGGATACAGGGGGCGTCGAGACCCAGTACTTC,CASSPPDTGGVETQYF
TRBJ2-3,TRBV3-1,-,17,many,TGTGCCAGCAGCCAAGATAATCGGCTCTGGCGGACAGATACGCAGTATTTT,CASSQDNRLWRTDTQYF
TRBJ2-1,TRBV24-1,TRBD2,13,-,TGTGCCACCAACCAAGCGGGATATGGTGAGCAGCTCTTC,CATNQAGYGEQLF
TRBJ2-7,TRBV27,-,15,-,TGTGCCAGCAGTTTATCAGGGCACTCCTCCTACGAGCAGTACTTC,CASSLSGHSSYEQYF
TRBJ1-5,TRBV6-2/TRBV6-3,-,18,-,TGTGCCAGCAGTTACGAAGTCTTTGGATCTCTGAATAATCAGCCCCAGCATTTT,CASSYEVFGSLNNQPQHF
TRBJ2-1,TRBV24-1,TRBD2,14,-,TGTGCCACCAGTGATTCTGCCCGGGAGGGTGAGCAGTTCTTC,CATSDSAREGEQFF
TRBJ2-7,TRBV4-3,-,16,-,TGCGCCAGCAGCCAGGACGCCAGCTCCTCCTCCTACGAGCAGTACTTC,CASSQDASSSSYEQYF
TRBJ2-2,TRBV7-2,-,14,few,TGTGCCAGCCACGAAGAGAGTAGCACCGGGGAGCTGTTTTTT,CASHEESSTGELFF
TRBJ1-1,TRBV7-9,-,13,few,TGTGCCAGCAGCTTACCCGGGGGGCAGGGAGCTTTCTTT,CASSLPGGQGAFF
TRBJ2-7,TRBV20-1,-,16,few,TGCAGTGCCTCATTTTACGGTGAAGTAAGCTCCTACGAGCAGTACTTC,CSASFYGEVSSYEQYF
TRBJ2-3,TRBV7-2,-,15,many,TGTGCCAGCAGCTTAGAGGCAGGGTGGGTAGATACGCAGTATTTT,CASSLEAGWVDTQYF
TRBJ2-3,TRBV30,-,13,many,TGTGCCTGGAGTGTACGTATCTCAGATACGCAGTATTTT,CAWSVRISDTQYF
TRBJ1-4,TRBV6-1,-,15,many,TGTGCCAGCAGTGAAGCGACAGGAATGGATGAAAAACTGTTTTTT,CASSEATGMDEKLFF
TRBJ1-4,TRBV5-1,-,14,many,TGCGCCAGCAGCTTCCTGGGACTAAATGAAAAACTGTTTTTT,CASSFLGLNEKLFF
TRBJ2-2,TRBV5-4,-,15,-,TGTACCAGCAGCTTGGAGTGGGGTGGAGCCGGGGAGCTGTTTTTT,CTSSLEWGGAGELFF
TRBJ1-5,TRBV7-2,TRBD1,14,many,TGTGCCAGCAGCTTATCCCAGGGGGCTCAGCCCCAGCATTTT,CASSLSQGAQPQHF
TRBJ2-5,TRBV5-1,TRBD2,17,-,TGCGCCAGCAGCTTGGGGGCCGTGCTAGCGGGGATGGAGACCCAGTACTTC,CASSLGAVLAGMETQYF